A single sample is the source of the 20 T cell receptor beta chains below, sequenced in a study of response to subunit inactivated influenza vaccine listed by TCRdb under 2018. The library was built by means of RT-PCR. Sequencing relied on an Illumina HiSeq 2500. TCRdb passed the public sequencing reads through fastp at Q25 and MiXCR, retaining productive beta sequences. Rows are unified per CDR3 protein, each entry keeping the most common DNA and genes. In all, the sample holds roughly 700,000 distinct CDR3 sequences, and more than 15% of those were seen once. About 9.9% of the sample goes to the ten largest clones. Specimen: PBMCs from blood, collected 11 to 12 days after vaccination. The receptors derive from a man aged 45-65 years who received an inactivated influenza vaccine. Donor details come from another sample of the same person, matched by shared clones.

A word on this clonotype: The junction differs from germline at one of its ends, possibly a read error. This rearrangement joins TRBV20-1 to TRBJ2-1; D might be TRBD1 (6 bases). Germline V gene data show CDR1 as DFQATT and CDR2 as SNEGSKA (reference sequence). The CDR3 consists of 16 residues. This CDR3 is CCAIATRAGENNEQFF. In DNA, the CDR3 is TGCTGTGCTATCGCGACCCGCGCAGGGGAAAACAATGAGCAGTTCTTC.

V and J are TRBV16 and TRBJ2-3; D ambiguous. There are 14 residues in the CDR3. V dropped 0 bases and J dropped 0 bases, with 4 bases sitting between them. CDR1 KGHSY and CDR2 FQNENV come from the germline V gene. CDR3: CASSQSSSTDTQYF. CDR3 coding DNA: TGTGCCAGCAGCCAATCGTCAAGCACAGATACGCAGTATTTT.

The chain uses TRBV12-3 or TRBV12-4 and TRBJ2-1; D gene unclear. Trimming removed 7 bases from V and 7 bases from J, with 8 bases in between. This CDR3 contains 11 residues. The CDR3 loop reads CASNHGNEQFF. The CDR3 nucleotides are TGTGCCAGCAACCATGGGAATGAGCAGTTCTTC.

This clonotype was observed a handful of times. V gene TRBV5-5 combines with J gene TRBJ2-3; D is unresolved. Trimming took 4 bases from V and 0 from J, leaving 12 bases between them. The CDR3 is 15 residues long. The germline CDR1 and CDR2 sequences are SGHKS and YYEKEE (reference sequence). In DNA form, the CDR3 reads TGTGCCAGCAGCCGGTGGAGTCAGAGCACAGATACGCAGTATTTT. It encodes CASSRWSQSTDTQYF.

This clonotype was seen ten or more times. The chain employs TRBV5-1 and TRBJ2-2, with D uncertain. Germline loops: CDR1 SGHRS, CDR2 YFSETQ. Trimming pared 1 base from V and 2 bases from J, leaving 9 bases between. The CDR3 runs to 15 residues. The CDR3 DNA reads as TGCGCCAGCAGCTTGATTCCATCAAACACCGGGGAGCTGTTTTTT. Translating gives CASSLIPSNTGELFF.

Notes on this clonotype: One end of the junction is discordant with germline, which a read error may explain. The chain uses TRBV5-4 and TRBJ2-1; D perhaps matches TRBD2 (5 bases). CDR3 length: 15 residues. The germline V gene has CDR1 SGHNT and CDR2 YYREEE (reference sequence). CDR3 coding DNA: TGTTCCAGCAGCTTGCGGGCGGCGGTTTACAATGAGCAGTTCTTC. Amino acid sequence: CSSSLRAAVYNEQFF. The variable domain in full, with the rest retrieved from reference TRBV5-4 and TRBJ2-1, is ETGVTQSPTHLIKTRGQQVTLRCSSQSGHNTVSWYQQALGQGPQFIFQYYREEENGRGNFPPRFSGLQFPNYSSELNVNALELDDSALYLCSSSLRAAVYNEQFFGPGTRLTVL.

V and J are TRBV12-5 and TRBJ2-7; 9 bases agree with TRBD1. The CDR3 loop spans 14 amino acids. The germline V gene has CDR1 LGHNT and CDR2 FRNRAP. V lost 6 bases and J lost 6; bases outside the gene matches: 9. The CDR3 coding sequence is TGTGCTAGTGGCTCGGGGACAGGGATTTCCGAGCAGTACTTC. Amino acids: CASGSGTGISEQYF.

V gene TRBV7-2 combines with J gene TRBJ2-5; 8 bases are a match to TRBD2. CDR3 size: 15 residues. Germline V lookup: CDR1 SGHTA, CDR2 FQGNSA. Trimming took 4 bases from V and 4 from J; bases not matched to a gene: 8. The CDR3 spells CASSSYGGRLETQYF. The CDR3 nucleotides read TGTGCCAGCAGCTCGTACGGCGGGAGGTTAGAGACCCAGTACTTC.

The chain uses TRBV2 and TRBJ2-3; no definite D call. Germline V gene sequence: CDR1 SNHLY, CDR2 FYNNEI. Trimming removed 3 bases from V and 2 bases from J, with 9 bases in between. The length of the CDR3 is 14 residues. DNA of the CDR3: TGTGCCAGCAGTGATCCCTCGGTCACAGATACGCAGTATTTT. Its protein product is CASSDPSVTDTQYF.

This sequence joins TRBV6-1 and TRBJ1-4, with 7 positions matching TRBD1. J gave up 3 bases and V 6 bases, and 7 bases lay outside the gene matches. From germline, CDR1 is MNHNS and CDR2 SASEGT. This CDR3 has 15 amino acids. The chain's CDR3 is CASRRDRVPNEKLFF. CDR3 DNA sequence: TGTGCCAGCAGGAGAGACAGGGTTCCTAATGAAAAACTGTTTTTT.

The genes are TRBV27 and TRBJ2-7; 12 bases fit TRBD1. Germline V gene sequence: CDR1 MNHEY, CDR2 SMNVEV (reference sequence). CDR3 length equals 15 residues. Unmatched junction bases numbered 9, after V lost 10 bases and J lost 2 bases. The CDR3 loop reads CATGTGGILAYEQYF. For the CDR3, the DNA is TGTGCCACCGGGACAGGGGGCATACTAGCCTACGAGCAGTACTTC.

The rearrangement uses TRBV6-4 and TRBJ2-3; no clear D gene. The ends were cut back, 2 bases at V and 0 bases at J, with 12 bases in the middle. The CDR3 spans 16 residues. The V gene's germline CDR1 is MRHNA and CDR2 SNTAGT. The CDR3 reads CASSDQPFDSTDTQYF. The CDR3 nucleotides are TGTGCCAGCAGTGACCAACCCTTTGACAGCACAGATACGCAGTATTTT.

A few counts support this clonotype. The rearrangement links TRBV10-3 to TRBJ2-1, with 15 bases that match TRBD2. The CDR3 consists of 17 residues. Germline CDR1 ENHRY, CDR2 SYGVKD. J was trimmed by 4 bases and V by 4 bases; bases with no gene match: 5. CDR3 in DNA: TGTGCCATCAGTGGGACTAGCGGGGGGGAGTCTTACAATGAGCAGTTCTTC. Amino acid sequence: CAISGTSGGESYNEQFF.

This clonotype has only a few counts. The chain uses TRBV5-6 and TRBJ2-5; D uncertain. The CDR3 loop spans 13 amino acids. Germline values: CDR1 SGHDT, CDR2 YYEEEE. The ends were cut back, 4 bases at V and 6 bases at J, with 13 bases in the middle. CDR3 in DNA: TGTGCCAGCAGCCGGAGCGCCGTAAAGACCCAGTACTTC. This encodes CASSRSAVKTQYF.

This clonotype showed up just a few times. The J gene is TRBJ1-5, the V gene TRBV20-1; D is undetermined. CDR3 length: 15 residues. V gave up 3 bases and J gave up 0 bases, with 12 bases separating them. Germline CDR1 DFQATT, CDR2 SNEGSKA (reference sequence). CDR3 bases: TGCAGTGCTAGCAAGATGGGAATTAGCAATCAGCCCCAGCATTTT. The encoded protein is CSASKMGISNQPQHF.

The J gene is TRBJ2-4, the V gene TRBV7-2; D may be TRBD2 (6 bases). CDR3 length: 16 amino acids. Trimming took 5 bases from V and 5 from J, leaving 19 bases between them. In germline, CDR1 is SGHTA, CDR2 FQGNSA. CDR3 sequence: CASSNVFPSVQNIQYF. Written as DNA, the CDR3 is TGTGCCAGCAGCAACGTTTTTCCTAGCGTACAAAACATTCAGTACTTC.

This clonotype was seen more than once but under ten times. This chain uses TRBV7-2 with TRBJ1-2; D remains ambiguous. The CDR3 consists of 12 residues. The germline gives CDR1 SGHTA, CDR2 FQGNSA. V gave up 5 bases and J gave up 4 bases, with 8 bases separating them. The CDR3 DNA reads TGTGCCAGCAGCCCAGTAGTCTATGGCTACACCTTC. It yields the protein CASSPVVYGYTF.

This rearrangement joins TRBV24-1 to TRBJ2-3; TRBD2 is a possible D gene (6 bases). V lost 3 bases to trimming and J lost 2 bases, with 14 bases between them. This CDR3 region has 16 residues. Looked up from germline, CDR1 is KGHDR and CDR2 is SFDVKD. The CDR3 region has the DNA TGTGCCACCAGTGATACAGAGCGGGCGGACACAGATACGCAGTATTTT. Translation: CATSDTERADTDTQYF.

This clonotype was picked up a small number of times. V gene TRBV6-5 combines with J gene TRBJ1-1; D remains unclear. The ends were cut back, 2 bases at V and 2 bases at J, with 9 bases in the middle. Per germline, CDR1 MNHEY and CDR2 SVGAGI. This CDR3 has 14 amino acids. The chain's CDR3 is CASSYTAANTEAFF. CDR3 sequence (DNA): TGTGCCAGCAGTTACACGGCGGCTAACACTGAAGCTTTCTTT.

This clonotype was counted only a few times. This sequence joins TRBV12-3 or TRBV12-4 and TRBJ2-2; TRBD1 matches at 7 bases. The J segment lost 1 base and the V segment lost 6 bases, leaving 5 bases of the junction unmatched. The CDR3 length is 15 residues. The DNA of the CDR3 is TGTGCCAGCAGACAAAACAGGGGGAACACCGGGGAGCTGTTTTTT. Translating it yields CASRQNRGNTGELFF.